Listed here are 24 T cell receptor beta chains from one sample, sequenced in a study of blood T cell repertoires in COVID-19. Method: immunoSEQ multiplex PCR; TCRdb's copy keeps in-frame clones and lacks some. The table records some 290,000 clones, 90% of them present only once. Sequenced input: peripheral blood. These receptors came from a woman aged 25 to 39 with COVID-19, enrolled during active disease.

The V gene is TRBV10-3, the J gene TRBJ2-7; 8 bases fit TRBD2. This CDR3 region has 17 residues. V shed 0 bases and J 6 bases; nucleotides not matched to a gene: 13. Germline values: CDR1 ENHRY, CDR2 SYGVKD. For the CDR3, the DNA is TGTGCCATCAGTGAGTCGGGGAGTGGCGGGGGGTTTATCGAGCAGTACTTC. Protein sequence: CAISESGSGGGFIEQYF.

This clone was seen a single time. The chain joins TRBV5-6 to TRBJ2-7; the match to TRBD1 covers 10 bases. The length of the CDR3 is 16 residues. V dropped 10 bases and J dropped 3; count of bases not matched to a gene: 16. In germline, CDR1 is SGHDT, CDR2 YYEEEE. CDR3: CAGITKPGQGFYEQYF. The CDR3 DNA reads TGTGCCGGAATTACTAAACCGGGACAGGGGTTCTACGAGCAGTACTTC.

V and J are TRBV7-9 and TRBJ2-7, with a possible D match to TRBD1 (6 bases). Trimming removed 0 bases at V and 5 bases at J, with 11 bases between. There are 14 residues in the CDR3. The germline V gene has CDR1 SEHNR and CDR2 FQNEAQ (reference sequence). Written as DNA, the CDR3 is TGTGCCAGCAGCTTAGCCCACAGGGACCACGAGCAGTACTTC. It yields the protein CASSLAHRDHEQYF.

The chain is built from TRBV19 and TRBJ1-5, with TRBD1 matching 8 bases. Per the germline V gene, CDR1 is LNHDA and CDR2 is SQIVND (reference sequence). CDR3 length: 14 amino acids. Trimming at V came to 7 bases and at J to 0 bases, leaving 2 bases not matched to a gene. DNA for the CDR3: TGTGCCAGTAAGGACAGGGATAGCAATCAGCCCCAGCATTTT. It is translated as CASKDRDSNQPQHF.

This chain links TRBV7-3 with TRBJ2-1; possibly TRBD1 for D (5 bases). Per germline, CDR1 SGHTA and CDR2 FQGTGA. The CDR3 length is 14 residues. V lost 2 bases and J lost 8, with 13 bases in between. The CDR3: CASSLLGGADEQFF. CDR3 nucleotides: TGTGCCAGCAGCTTATTAGGTGGGGCGGATGAGCAGTTCTTC.

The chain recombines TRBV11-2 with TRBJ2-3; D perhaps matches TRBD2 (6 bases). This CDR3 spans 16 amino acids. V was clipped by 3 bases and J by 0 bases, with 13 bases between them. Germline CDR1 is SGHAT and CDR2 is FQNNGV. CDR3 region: CASSLEGRTSTDTQYF. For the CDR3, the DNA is TGTGCCAGCAGCTTGGAGGGGCGGACCAGCACAGATACGCAGTATTTT. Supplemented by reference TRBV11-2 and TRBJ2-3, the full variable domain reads EAGVAQSPRYKIIEKRQSVAFWCNPISGHATLYWYQQILGQGPKLLIQFQNNGVVDDSQLPKDRFSAERLKGVDSTLKIQPAKLEDSAVYLCASSLEGRTSTDTQYFGPGTRLTVL.

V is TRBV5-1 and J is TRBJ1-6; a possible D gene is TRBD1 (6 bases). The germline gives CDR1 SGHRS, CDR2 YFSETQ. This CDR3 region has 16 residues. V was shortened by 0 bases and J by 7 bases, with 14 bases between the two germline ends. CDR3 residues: CASSLEGGRGNSPLHF. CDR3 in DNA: TGCGCCAGCAGCTTGGAAGGGGGTAGGGGAAATTCACCCCTCCACTTT.

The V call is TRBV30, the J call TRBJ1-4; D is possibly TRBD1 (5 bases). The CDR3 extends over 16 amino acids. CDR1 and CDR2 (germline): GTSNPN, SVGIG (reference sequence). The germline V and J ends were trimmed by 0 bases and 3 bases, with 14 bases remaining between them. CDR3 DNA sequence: TGTGCCTGGAGTGTACACTCGGGGGGGGCTAATGAAAAACTGTTTTTT. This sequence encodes CAWSVHSGGANEKLFF.

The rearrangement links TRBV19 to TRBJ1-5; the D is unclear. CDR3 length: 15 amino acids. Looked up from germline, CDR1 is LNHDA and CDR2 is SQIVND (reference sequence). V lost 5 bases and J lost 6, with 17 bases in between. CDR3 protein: CASSLLPRETQPQHF. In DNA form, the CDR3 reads TGTGCCAGTAGTTTATTGCCAAGGGAGACTCAGCCCCAGCATTTT.

CDR3 bases: TGTGCCAGTAGCTCACCGGGGGACCAGCCCCAGCATTTT. Residues: CASSSPGDQPQHF. This chain links TRBV19 with TRBJ1-5, with D tentatively TRBD1 (5 bases). This CDR3 spans 13 amino acids. The V gene's germline CDR1 is LNHDA and CDR2 SQIVND (reference sequence). The ends were cut back, 6 bases at V and 7 bases at J, with 13 bases in the middle.

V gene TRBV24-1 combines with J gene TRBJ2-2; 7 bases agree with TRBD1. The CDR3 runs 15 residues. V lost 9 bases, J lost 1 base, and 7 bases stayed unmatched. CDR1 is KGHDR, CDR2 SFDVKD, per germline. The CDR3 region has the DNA TGTGCCACCGGTTCCAGGGACAGGAACACCGGGGAGCTGTTTTTT. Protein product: CATGSRDRNTGELFF.

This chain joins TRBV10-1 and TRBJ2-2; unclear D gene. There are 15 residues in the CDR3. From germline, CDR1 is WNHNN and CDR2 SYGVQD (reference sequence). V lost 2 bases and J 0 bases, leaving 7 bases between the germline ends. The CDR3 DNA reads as TGCGCCAGCAGTGAGGCCCGGGCGAACACCGGGGAGCTGTTTTTT. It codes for CASSEARANTGELFF.

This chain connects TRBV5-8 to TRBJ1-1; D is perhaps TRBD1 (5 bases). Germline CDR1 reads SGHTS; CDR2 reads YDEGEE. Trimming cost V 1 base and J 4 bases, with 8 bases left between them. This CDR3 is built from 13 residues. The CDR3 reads CASSLSRVTEAFF. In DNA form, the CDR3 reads TGTGCCAGCAGCTTGAGCAGGGTCACTGAAGCTTTCTTT.

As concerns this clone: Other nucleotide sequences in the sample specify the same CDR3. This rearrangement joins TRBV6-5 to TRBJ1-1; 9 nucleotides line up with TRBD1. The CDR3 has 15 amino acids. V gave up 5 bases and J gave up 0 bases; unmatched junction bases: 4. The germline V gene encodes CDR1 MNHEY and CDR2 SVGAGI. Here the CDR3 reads CASSRDRALNTEAFF. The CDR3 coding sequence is TGTGCCAGCAGTAGGGACAGGGCGTTGAACACTGAAGCTTTCTTT.

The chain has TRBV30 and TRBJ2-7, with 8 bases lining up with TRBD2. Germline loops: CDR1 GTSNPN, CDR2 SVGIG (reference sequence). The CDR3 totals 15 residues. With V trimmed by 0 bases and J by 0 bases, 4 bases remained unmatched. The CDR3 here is CAWSVGRGDSYEQYF. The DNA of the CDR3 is TGTGCCTGGAGTGTTGGGCGGGGGGACTCCTACGAGCAGTACTTC.

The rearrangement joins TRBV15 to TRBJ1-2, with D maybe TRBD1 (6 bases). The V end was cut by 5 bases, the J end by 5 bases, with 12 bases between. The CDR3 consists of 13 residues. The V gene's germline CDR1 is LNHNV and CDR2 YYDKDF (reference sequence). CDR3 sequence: CATSLDRDYGYTF. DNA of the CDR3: TGTGCCACCAGCCTGGACAGAGATTATGGCTACACCTTC.

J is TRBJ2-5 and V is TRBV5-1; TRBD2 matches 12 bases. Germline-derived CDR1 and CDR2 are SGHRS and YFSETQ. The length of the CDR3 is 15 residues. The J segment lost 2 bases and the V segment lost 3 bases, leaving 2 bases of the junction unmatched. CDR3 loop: CASSSGTSGQETQYF. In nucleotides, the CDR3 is TGCGCCAGCAGCTCCGGGACTAGCGGGCAAGAGACCCAGTACTTC.

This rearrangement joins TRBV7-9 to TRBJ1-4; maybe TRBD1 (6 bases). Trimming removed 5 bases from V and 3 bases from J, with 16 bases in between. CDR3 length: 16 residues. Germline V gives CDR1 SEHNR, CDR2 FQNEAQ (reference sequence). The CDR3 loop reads CASSLRQQGPNEKLFF. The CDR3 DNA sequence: TGTGCCAGCAGCCTACGACAACAGGGTCCTAATGAAAAACTGTTTTTT. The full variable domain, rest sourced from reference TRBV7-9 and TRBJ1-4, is DTGVSQNPRHKITKRGQNVTFRCDPISEHNRLYWYRQTLGQGPEFLTYFQNEAQLEKSRLLSDRFSAERPKGSFSTLEIQRTEQGDSAMYLCASSLRQQGPNEKLFFGSGTQLSVL.

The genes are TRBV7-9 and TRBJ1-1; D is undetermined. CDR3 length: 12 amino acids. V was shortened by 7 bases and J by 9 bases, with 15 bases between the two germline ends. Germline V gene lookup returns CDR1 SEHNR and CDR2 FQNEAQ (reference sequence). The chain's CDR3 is CASNMEGRKAFF. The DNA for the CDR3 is TGTGCCAGCAACATGGAAGGGAGAAAAGCTTTCTTT.

The CDR3 DNA follows: TGTGCCAGCAGAGCTGGGACTAGCGGGAACTACGAGCAGTACTTC. Protein: CASRAGTSGNYEQYF. The chain uses TRBV2 and TRBJ2-7; 13 nucleotides match TRBD2. CDR1 and CDR2 (germline): SNHLY, FYNNEI. The CDR3 totals 15 residues. J gave up 3 bases and V 6 bases, and 5 bases lay outside the gene matches.

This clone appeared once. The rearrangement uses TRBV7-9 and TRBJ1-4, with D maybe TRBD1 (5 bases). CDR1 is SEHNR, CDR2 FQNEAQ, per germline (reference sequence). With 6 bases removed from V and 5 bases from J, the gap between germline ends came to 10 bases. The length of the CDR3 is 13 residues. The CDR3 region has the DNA TGTGCCAGCAGGCTGACAGAAAATGAAAAACTGTTTTTT. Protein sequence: CASRLTENEKLFF.

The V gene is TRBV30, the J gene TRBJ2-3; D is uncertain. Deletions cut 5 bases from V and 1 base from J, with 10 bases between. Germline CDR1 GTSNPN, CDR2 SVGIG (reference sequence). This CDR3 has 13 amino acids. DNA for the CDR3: TGTGCCTGGGGACGACAAGGCACAGATACGCAGTATTTT. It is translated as CAWGRQGTDTQYF.

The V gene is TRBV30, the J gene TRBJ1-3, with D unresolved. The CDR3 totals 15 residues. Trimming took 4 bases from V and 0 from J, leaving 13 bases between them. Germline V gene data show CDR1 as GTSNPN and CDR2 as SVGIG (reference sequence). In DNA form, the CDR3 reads TGTGCCTGGACACTTAGATCGAGCTCTGGAAACACCATATATTTT. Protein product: CAWTLRSSSGNTIYF.

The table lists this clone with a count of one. This chain's CDR3 is CSVESAGKVGGYTF. CDR3 bases: TGCAGCGTTGAGTCGGCAGGGAAGGTCGGGGGCTACACCTTC. J is TRBJ1-2 and V is TRBV29-1, with TRBD1 as a possible D gene (5 bases). The CDR3 totals 14 residues. V shed 3 bases and J shed 8 bases, with 19 bases lying between them. Germline V lookup: CDR1 SQVTM, CDR2 ANQGSEA.